The rows below give T cell receptor beta chains drawn from one sample of a study of blood T cell repertoires in COVID-19. Profiled with immunoSEQ multiplex PCR; TCRdb holds only in-frame clones, not every one. The sample yields 110,000 to 150,000 clones, about nine tenths seen once. The sample taken for sequencing was peripheral blood. Receptors were obtained from a man aged 45-65 years with active or convalescent COVID-19. CDR3s include the opening cysteine and the closing phenylalanine or tryptophan. The D gene is left open where the match is weak. Rows may omit the clone size; those that give it use once, few, many or a size class.

d_call	v_call	j_call	clone_size	cdr3_nt	cdr3_aa
NA	TRBV7-9	TRBJ1-5	NA	TGTGCCAGCAGCTACTATAGCAATCAGCCCCAGCATTTT	CASSYYSNQPQHF
TRBD2	TRBV30	TRBJ2-5	NA	TGTGCCTGGAGTGCTTCCCGGACTAGCGGAAAAGAGACCCAGTACTTC	CAWSASRTSGKETQYF
NA	TRBV28	TRBJ2-7	NA	TGTGCCAGCAGTTCCTGGGCCCAGGCCTCCTACGAGCAGTACTTC	CASSSWAQASYEQYF
NA	TRBV10-2	TRBJ2-1	NA	TGCGCCAGCAGTGATTCAGGGTCCAATGAGCAGTTCTTC	CASSDSGSNEQFF
TRBD1	TRBV6-5	TRBJ1-2	NA	TGTGCCAGCAGTTTGACAGGGGTTTCTGGCTACACCTTC	CASSLTGVSGYTF
TRBD1	TRBV18	TRBJ1-2	few	TGTGCCAGCTCACCGGGACAGGGAGACTATGGCTACACCTTC	CASSPGQGDYGYTF
NA	TRBV10-2	TRBJ1-6	NA	TGCGCCAGCAGTGACAACGGGAATTCACCCCTCCACTTT	CASSDNGNSPLHF
TRBD2	TRBV15	TRBJ2-7	NA	TGTGCCACCAGCAGAGATCCAGGGACTACAGCTAACTACGAGCAGTACTTC	CATSRDPGTTANYEQYF
TRBD1	TRBV5-1	TRBJ2-5	NA	TGCGCCAGCAGCTTGGGGTCAGGGGGCTCACGGTACCAAGAGACCCAGTACTTC	CASSLGSGGSRYQETQYF
TRBD2	TRBV3-1/TRBV3-2	TRBJ2-7	few	TGTGCCAGCAGCCAAAGGCTAGCGGGAGTCGGCGAGCAGTACTTC	CASSQRLAGVGEQYF
TRBD1	TRBV5-5	TRBJ2-2	NA	TGTGCCAGCAGCTGGGGACAGGGAATCGGGAACACCGGGGAGCTGTTTTTT	CASSWGQGIGNTGELFF
TRBD2	TRBV28	TRBJ2-2	NA	TGTGCCAGCAGTACGACGACAGGCGGGACTAGCGGGAGCCTCAACACCGGGGAGCTGTTTTTT	CASSTTTGGTSGSLNTGELFF
TRBD2	TRBV9	TRBJ2-1	NA	TGTGCCAGCAGCGGAAGCGGGAGGGCCTACAATGAGCAGTTCTTC	CASSGSGRAYNEQFF
TRBD1	TRBV28	TRBJ1-5	NA	TGTGCCAGCAGGCCCAGGGACAGAAAGAATCAGCCCCAGCATTTT	CASRPRDRKNQPQHF
TRBD1	TRBV5-6	TRBJ1-5	NA	TGTGCCAGCAGCTGGGGACAGGGGAAAGGCAATCAGCCCCAGCATTTT	CASSWGQGKGNQPQHF
TRBD1	TRBV29-1	TRBJ1-2	NA	TGCAGCGTACAGGACAGGGAGAGCGGCTACACCTTC	CSVQDRESGYTF
NA	TRBV6-4	TRBJ2-3	NA	TGTGCCAGCAGTGAACAGGGCTCAGATACGCAGTATTTT	CASSEQGSDTQYF
NA	TRBV6-1	TRBJ2-7	NA	TGTGCCAGCAGTGAATTACAAGGGGGACCCTACGAGCAGTACTTC	CASSELQGGPYEQYF
NA	TRBV6-5	TRBJ2-1	once	TGTGCCAGCAGTCGACGCAGGGGCTCCTACAATGAGCAGTTCTTC	CASSRRRGSYNEQFF
TRBD1	TRBV10-3	TRBJ2-1	NA	TGTGCCATCAGATCGGACAGGGGGAGCGATGAGCAGTTCTTC	CAIRSDRGSDEQFF
NA	TRBV28	TRBJ2-3	NA	TGTGCCAGCAGTTTAGGAGACCCCACAGATACGCAGTATTTT	CASSLGDPTDTQYF
TRBD2	TRBV19	TRBJ2-7	once	TGTGCCAGTAGTATAGTGGGCAGCGGGAGGTCCTACGAGCAGTACTTC	CASSIVGSGRSYEQYF
NA	TRBV7-9	TRBJ1-1	NA	TGTGCCAGCAGCTTAGCCGGGACCCAGGGGACTGAAGCTTTCTTT	CASSLAGTQGTEAFF
NA	TRBV28	TRBJ2-6	NA	TGTGCCAGCATGGCGGGCGGTGCTGGGGCCAACGTCCTGACTTTC	CASMAGGAGANVLTF
NA	TRBV6-2/TRBV6-3	TRBJ1-3	NA	TGTGCCAGCAGTTACGGAGGGGACGGCTCTGGAAACACCATATATTTT	CASSYGGDGSGNTIYF
TRBD1	TRBV24-1	TRBJ2-2	NA	TGTGCCACCAGTGATTTGAGGGGCGACAGGGGCGCCGGGGAGCTGTTTTTT	CATSDLRGDRGAGELFF
NA	TRBV15	TRBJ2-7	NA	TGTGCCACCAGCAGAGATCTAGGCGGCGGCTACGAGCAGTACTTC	CATSRDLGGGYEQYF
NA	TRBV11-2	TRBJ2-7	NA	TGTGCCAGCAGCTCCAAGGGGGGAGGGTTGGCCGAGCAGTACTTC	CASSSKGGGLAEQYF
NA	TRBV11-2	TRBJ2-7	NA	TGTGCCAGCAGCGTACCAGGTTGGGAGCAGTACTTC	CASSVPGWEQYF
TRBD1	TRBV7-3	TRBJ2-1	NA	TGTGCCAGCAGCTTCGACAGGGGAGGTTACAATGAGCAGTTCTTC	CASSFDRGGYNEQFF
TRBD1	TRBV6-5	TRBJ2-3	NA	TGTGCCAGCAGTACCGACAGGGGCACGCAGTATTTT	CASSTDRGTQYF
TRBD2	TRBV2	TRBJ2-5	NA	TGTGCCAGTACTAGCGACCAAGAGACCCAGTACTTC	CASTSDQETQYF
NA	TRBV28	TRBJ1-5	NA	TGTGCCAGCAGCGACAGTCAGCCCCAGCATTTT	CASSDSQPQHF
TRBD1	TRBV28	TRBJ2-7	NA	TGTGCCAGCAGTTTACGACAGGGAAGATACGAGCAGTACTTC	CASSLRQGRYEQYF
NA	TRBV18	TRBJ2-4	NA	TGTGCCAGCTCACCAGAAGGGCCTTCGACGGGAAAAAACATTCAGTACTTC	CASSPEGPSTGKNIQYF
TRBD1	TRBV7-2	TRBJ1-1	once	TGTGCCAGCAGCCCAGGGGACAGGGAGGCTGAAGCTTTCTTT	CASSPGDREAEAFF
TRBD2	TRBV5-1	TRBJ2-1	NA	TGCGCCAGCAGCTTGGCGGCTAGCGGGTTAGAGCAGTTCTTC	CASSLAASGLEQFF
NA	TRBV7-2	TRBJ1-4	NA	TGTGCCAGCAGCTTCTCCAACCCAGCAACTAATGAAAAACTGTTTTTT	CASSFSNPATNEKLFF
TRBD1	TRBV25-1	TRBJ1-2	NA	TGTGCCAGCAGTGGCCCCGCCCTAAGGGGGCCCTACCGCTATGGCTACACCTTC	CASSGPALRGPYRYGYTF
NA	TRBV29-1	TRBJ2-1	once	TGCAGCGTTGGGTGGGGGGACAATGAGCAGTTCTTC	CSVGWGDNEQFF
NA	TRBV30	TRBJ1-3	NA	TGTGCCTGGACTCGAAACCTGGGCTTATCTGGAAACACCATATATTTT	CAWTRNLGLSGNTIYF
TRBD1	TRBV5-8	TRBJ2-1	NA	TGTGCCAGCAGCTACGCAGGGGGCTACAATGAGCAGTTCTTC	CASSYAGGYNEQFF